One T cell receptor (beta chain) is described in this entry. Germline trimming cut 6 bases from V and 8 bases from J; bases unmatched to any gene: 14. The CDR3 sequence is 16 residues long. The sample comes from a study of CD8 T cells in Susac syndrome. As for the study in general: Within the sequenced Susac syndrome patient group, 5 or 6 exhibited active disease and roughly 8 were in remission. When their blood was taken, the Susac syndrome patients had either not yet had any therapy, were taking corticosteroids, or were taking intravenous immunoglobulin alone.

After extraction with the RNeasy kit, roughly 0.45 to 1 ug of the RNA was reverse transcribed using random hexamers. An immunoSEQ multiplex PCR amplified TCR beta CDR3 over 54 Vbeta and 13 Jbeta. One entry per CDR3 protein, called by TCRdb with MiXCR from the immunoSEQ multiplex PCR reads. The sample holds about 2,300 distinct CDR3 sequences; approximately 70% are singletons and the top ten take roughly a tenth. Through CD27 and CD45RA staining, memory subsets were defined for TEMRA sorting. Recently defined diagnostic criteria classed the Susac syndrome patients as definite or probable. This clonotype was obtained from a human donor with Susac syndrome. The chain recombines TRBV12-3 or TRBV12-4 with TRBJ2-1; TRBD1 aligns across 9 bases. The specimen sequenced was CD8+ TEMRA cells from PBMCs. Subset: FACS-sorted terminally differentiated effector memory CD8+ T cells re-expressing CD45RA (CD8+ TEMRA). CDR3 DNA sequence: TGTGCCAGCAGCCCTACAGGGGGCGAAAGTTTCGATGAGCAGTTCTTC. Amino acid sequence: CASSPTGGESFDEQFF.